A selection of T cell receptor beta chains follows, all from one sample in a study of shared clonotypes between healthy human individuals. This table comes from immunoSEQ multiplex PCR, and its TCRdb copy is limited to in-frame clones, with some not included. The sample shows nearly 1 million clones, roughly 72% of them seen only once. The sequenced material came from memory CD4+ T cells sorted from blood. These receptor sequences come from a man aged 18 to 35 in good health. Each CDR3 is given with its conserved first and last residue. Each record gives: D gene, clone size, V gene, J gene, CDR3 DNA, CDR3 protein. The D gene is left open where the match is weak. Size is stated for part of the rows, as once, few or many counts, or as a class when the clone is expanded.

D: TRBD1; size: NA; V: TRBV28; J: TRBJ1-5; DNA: TGTGCCAGCAGTTTTCCAGACAGGGCTAGCAATCAGCCCCAGCATTTT; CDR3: CASSFPDRASNQPQHF
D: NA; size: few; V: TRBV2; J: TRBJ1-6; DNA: TGTGCCAGCACTGAGGACCTGCAGCGGGGTTCACCCCTCCACTTT; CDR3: CASTEDLQRGSPLHF
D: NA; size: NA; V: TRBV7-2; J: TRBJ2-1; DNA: TGTGCCGCCACTTCCAGGGCAGGCTCCTACAATGAGCAGTTCTTC; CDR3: CAATSRAGSYNEQFF
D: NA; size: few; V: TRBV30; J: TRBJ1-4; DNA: TGTGCCTGGAGTGTACTCCCACGGGGCAGGGGATCTTCTAATGAAAAACTGTTTTTT; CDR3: CAWSVLPRGRGSSNEKLFF
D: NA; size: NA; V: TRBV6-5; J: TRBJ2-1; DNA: TGTGCCAGCAGTTACTCTTCCAAAGGGGGATTTCAGTTCTTC; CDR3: CASSYSSKGGFQFF
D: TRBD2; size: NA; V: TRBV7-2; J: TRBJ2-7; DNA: TGTGCCAGCAGCTTAGATGGCGGGACTAGCCGCCCTATCGAGCAGTACTTC; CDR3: CASSLDGGTSRPIEQYF
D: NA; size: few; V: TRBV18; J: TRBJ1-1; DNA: TGTGCCAGCTCACGCCAGGGTGGGACTGAAGCTTTCTTT; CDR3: CASSRQGGTEAFF
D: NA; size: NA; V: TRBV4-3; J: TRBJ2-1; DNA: TGCGCCAGCAGCCAAGAAAGGGGGGTTGTTTCCTACAATGAGCAGTTCTTC; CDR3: CASSQERGVVSYNEQFF
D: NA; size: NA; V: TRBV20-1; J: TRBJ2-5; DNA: TGCAGTGGGCCTTACGGGTACTTC; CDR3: CSGPYGYF
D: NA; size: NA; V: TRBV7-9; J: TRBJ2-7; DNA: TGTGCCAGCAGCCCCTACTCCTCAGGGGAAGGGTACGAGCAGTACTTC; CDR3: CASSPYSSGEGYEQYF
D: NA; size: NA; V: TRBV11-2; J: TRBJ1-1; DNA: TGTGCCAGCAGCCCGGGGCCCCAGAACACTGAAGCTTTCTTT; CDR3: CASSPGPQNTEAFF
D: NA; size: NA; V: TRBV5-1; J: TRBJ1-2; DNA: TGCGCCAGCAGCTTGTCCCCCCAGTCAAACTATGGCTACACCTTC; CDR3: CASSLSPQSNYGYTF
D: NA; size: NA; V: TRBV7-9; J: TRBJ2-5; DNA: TGTGCCAGCAGCTTAGCGTTGGTCCGGCCGGAGACCCAGTACTTC; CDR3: CASSLALVRPETQYF
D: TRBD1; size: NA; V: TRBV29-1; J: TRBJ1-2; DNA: TGCAGCGTTGGACAGGGGGCAGATGGCTACACCTTC; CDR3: CSVGQGADGYTF
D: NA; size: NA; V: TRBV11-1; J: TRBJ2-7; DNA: TGTGCCAGCACCAAATCCCAGGGGACTTCTTACGAGCAGTACTTC; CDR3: CASTKSQGTSYEQYF